The clone carrying this T cell receptor beta chain was seen many times. Its antigen is not identified. The time point is: newly diagnosed GD, antithyroid drugs for less than 3 months. Extracted PBMC RNA gave rise to the TCR library. The sample belongs to a study of regulatory T cells in long-lasting Graves disease. For TCR beta, libraries came from iRepertoire HTBI primers and Arm-PCR of CDR3 regions. Authors' methods: Identification of gene segments yielded approximately 62 TRBV and roughly 15 TRBJ across samples. TCRdb reprocessed the multiplex PCR reads via MiXCR and lists one record per CDR3 protein. V and J calls and clone size were set by TCRdb, not the authors. Counted here are 530,000 or so distinct CDR3 sequences, 15% to 20% occurring once; the ten biggest clones make up around 11%. Regarding the study as a whole: Persistent Graves' patients showed reduced TCR diversity versus newly diagnosed patients. When disease was persistent, TRBV28, TRBJ1-2 and TRBJ2-5 were the favored segments.

V dropped 3 bases and J dropped 0 bases, with 8 bases sitting between them. CDR3 length: 14 residues. Germline-derived CDR1 and CDR2 are ENHRY and SYGVKD. In addition, the sample was reused for a study of T cells in Graves' hyperthyroidism and ophthalmopathy.

The chain recombines TRBV10-3 with TRBJ1-1; unclear D gene. Sequenced material: peripheral blood mononuclear cells (PBMCs), taken at new diagnosis, from a patient treated with antithyroid drugs. This clonotype originated in a man aged 18 to 35 with Graves disease. CDR3 protein: CAISDGRMNTEAFF. The DNA of the CDR3 is TGTGCCATCAGTGATGGCAGAATGAACACTGAAGCTTTCTTT.